This T cell receptor (beta chain) comes out of a study of Graves' ophthalmopathy and Graves' hyperthyroidism. RNA transcripts provided the template for amplifying TCR beta CDR3 regions. An initial RT-PCR round employing HTBI primers preceded a second-round multiplex PCR. One entry per CDR3 protein results from TCRdb running MiXCR on the multiplex PCR reads. Of roughly 400,000 distinct CDR3 sequences in the sample, about 15% were seen once. This CDR3 contains 13 residues. Germline values: CDR1 KGHDR, CDR2 SFDVKD. V was shortened by 7 bases and J by 7 bases, with 13 bases between the two germline ends. This clonotype showed up many times.

The TCR sequence derives from an adult woman with stable Graves' hyperthyroidism. The source material was peripheral blood. The chain employs TRBV24-1 and TRBJ1-5, with D maybe TRBD1 (5 bases). The chain's CDR3 is CATRAGGDQPQHF. CDR3 coding DNA: TGTGCCACCAGGGCTGGGGGGGACCAGCCCCAGCATTTT.